This paragraph reports one T cell receptor beta chain. The data were obtained in a study of CD8+CD57+ T cells in acquired aplastic anemia. The overall study: An average of roughly 2.9 ug of DNA was obtained from sorted CD4+ and CD8+ cells.

Profiling that covered TCR beta VDJ and CDR3 relied on genomic DNA as its template. In TCRdb, the reads were re-called with MiXCR into one record per CDR3 protein. Here the sample spans hundreds of thousands of distinct CDR3 sequences, around 72% being singletons. The clonotype comes from a human donor in good health, serving as a control. The sample taken for sequencing was sorted CD4+, CD8+, or CD8+CD57+ T cells (not recorded which) from PBMCs.

The CDR3 region is CASSVLAEGANYGYTF. The CDR3 DNA sequence: TGTGCCAGCAGTGTTTTAGCAGAGGGGGCTAACTATGGCTACACCTTC. The chain links TRBV2 to TRBJ1-2; D possibly corresponds to TRBD1 (6 bases). The V end lost 4 bases, the J end lost 0 bases, and 15 bases lay between the germline ends. Germline lookup yields CDR1 SNHLY and CDR2 FYNNEI. This CDR3 has 16 residues.